This T cell receptor (beta chain) was found in a study of blood T cell repertoires in COVID-19. Repertoires were generated with immunoSEQ multiplex PCR, while TCRdb's copy carries only in-frame clones and drops some. Of about 180,000 clones listed, about 81% are singletons. This clone was detected a few times. CDR3 size: 16 residues. Trimming cost V 7 bases and J 4 bases, with 17 bases left between them. From germline, CDR1 is LNHDA and CDR2 SQIVND (reference sequence). The chain is built from TRBV19 and TRBJ2-6; D possibly corresponds to TRBD1 (6 bases). The sequence was collected from a woman aged 80 or older with COVID-19, enrolled during active disease. The sample comprised peripheral blood. CDR3: CASKQQGARGANVLTF. The CDR3 DNA reads as TGTGCCAGTAAGCAACAGGGCGCGCGCGGGGCCAACGTCCTGACTTTC.